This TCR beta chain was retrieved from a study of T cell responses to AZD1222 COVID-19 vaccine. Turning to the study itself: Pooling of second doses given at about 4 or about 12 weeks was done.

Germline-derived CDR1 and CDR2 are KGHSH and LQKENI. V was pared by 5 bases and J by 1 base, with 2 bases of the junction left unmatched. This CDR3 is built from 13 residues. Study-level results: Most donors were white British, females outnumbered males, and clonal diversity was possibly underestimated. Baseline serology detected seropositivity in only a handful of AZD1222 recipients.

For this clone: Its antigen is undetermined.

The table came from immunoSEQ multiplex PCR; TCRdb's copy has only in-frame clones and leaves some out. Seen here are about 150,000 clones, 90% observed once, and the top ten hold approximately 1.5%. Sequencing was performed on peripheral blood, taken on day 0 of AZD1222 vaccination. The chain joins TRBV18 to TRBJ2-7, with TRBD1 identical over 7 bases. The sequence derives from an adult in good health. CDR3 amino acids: CASSLDRSYEQYF. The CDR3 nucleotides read TGTGCCAGCTCATTGGACAGGTCCTACGAGCAGTACTTC.